A single T cell receptor beta chain is shown here with its context. Methods used by the authors: Reference gene primer amplification in the assay estimated nucleated cell counts. Here immunoSEQ multiplex PCR was the method, and the copy in TCRdb shows in-frame clones only, minus some. The V and J calls and clone size were taken over from that table, and D and trimming were inferred from the DNA. Among 250,000 to 300,000 clones listed, over 80% were seen once. The J segment lost 8 bases and the V segment lost 8 bases, leaving 3 bases of the junction unmatched. The CDR3 totals 11 residues. The germline CDR1 and CDR2 sequences are LGHDT and YNNKEL (reference sequence). This sample was included in a study of blood T cell repertoires in COVID-19. The Seattle patients, enrolled during active infection, were followed longitudinally.

Source material: peripheral blood. V and J are TRBV3-1 (or the pseudogene TRBV3-2) and TRBJ1-2, with 9 bases identical to TRBD1. The sequence derives from a woman between 65 and 79 years old with COVID-19, enrolled during active disease. The chain's CDR3 is CASGDRVGYTF. The CDR3 DNA follows: TGTGCCAGCGGGGACAGGGTCGGCTACACCTTC.